These 8 T cell receptor beta chains originate from one sample sequenced in a study of blood T cell repertoires in COVID-19. Profiled with immunoSEQ multiplex PCR; TCRdb holds only in-frame clones, not every one. The sample holds 300,000 or so clones, about 86% seen once. Sequences were obtained from PBMCs or T cells enriched from blood (not recorded which). These receptors all come from a woman in her forties with acute COVID-19.

The V and J genes are TRBV6-2 or TRBV6-3 and TRBJ2-7; D is unclear. In germline, CDR1 is MNHEY, CDR2 SVGEGT. Trimming took 5 bases from V and 4 from J, leaving 9 bases between them. There are 12 residues in the CDR3. Here the CDR3 reads CASSPFGYEQYF. The CDR3 DNA follows: TGTGCCAGCAGTCCCTTCGGTTACGAGCAGTACTTC.

This clone was recorded once. The gene calls are TRBV4-1 and TRBJ1-2; D not resolved. CDR1 and CDR2 from the germline V gene are MGHRA and YSYEKL. There are 16 residues in the CDR3. V was pared by 0 bases and J by 5 bases, with 16 bases between. As DNA, the CDR3 is TGCGCCAGCAGCCAAGATCTCGTCCTCAAACGGTATGGCTACACCTTC. Protein: CASSQDLVLKRYGYTF.

This clone was seen a handful of times. The chain is built from TRBV5-6 and TRBJ2-7; the match to TRBD1 covers 9 bases. The CDR3 is 15 residues long. V was pared by 5 bases and J by 3 bases, with 9 bases of the junction left unmatched. CDR1 and CDR2 from the germline V gene are SGHDT and YYEEEE. The CDR3 DNA is TGTGCCAGCAGTCGGGGACAGGGTCGGGTCTACGAGCAGTACTTC. Translation gives CASSRGQGRVYEQYF.

J is TRBJ1-1 and V is TRBV6-5; TRBD1 agrees at 9 bases. Trimming at V came to 2 bases and at J to 6 bases, leaving 4 bases not matched to a gene. This CDR3 spans 14 amino acids. Germline values: CDR1 MNHEY, CDR2 SVGAGI. CDR3: CASSYVGQGSEAFF. CDR3 nucleotide sequence: TGTGCCAGCAGTTACGTAGGACAGGGGTCTGAAGCTTTCTTT.

In this sample, this clone turned up once. This sequence joins TRBV25-1 and TRBJ1-1, with TRBD1 identical over 7 bases. Trimming cost V 1 base and J 4 bases; bases outside gene matches: 6. This CDR3 has 15 amino acids. CDR1 MGHDK and CDR2 SYGVNS come from the germline V gene. DNA of the CDR3: TGTGCCAGCAGTGAATTGGCAGGGGGTCGCACTGAAGCTTTCTTT. Amino acid sequence: CASSELAGGRTEAFF.

This clone was detected only a few times. This chain links TRBV6-6 with TRBJ2-4, with 12 bases identical to TRBD2. From germline, CDR1 is MNHNY and CDR2 SVGAGI (reference sequence). CDR3 size: 12 residues. The J segment lost 7 bases and the V segment lost 10 bases, leaving 2 bases of the junction unmatched. The CDR3: CATGTSGNIQYF. The CDR3 bases are TGTGCCACCGGGACTAGCGGGAACATTCAGTACTTC.

The chain couples TRBV19 to TRBJ1-2; D is perhaps TRBD1 (6 bases). The CDR3 has 13 residues. Trimming removed 9 bases from V and 0 bases from J, with 11 bases in between. Germline CDR1 is LNHDA and CDR2 is SQIVND (reference sequence). The CDR3: CASGTLANYGYTF. As DNA, the CDR3 is TGTGCCAGCGGGACACTAGCTAACTATGGCTACACCTTC.

The gene calls are TRBV28 and TRBJ2-1; the D is unclear. The CDR3 is 15 residues long. In germline, CDR1 is MDHEN, CDR2 SYDVKM. V lost 2 bases and J lost 1, with 9 bases in between. CDR3 DNA sequence: TGTGCCAGCAGTTTAGCGGATAATTCCTACAATGAGCAGTTCTTC. Amino acids: CASSLADNSYNEQFF.